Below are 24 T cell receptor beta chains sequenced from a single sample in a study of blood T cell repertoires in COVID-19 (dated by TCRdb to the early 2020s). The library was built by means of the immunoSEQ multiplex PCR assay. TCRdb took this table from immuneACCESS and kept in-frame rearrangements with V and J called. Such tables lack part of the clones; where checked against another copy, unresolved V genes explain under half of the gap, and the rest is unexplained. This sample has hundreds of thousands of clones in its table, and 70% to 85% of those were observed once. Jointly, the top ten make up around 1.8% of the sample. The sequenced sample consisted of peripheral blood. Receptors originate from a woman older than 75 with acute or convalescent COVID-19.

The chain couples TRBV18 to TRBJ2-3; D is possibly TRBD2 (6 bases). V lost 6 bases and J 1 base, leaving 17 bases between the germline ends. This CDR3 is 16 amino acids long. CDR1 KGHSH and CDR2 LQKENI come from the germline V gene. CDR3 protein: CASSRLPSEGTDTQYF. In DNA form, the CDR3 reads TGTGCCAGCTCCCGACTACCTAGCGAGGGCACAGATACGCAGTATTTT.

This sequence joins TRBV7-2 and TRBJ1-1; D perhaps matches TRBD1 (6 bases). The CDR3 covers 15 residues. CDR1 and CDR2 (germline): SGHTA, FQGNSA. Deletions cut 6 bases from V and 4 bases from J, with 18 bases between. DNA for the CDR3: TGTGCCAGCAGTCCCTACAGGGAGAGGGGCACTGAAGCTTTCTTT. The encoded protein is CASSPYRERGTEAFF.

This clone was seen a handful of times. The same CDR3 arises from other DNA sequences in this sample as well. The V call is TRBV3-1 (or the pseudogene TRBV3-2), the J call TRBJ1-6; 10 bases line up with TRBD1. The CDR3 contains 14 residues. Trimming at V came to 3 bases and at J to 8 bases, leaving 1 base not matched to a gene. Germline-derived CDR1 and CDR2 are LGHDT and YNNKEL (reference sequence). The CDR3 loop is CASSQGTGDSPLHF. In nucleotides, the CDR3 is TGTGCCAGCAGCCAGGGGACAGGGGATTCACCCCTCCACTTT.

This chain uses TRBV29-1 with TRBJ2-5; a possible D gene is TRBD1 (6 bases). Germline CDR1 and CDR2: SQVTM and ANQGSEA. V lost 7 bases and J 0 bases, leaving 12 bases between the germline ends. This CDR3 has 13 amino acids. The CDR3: CSAPRTDQETQYF. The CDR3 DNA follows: TGCAGCGCCCCCCGGACAGACCAAGAGACCCAGTACTTC.

CDR3 loop: CAIRLTITGGYTF. In DNA, the CDR3 is TGTGCCATCAGACTGACCATTACGGGTGGCTACACCTTC. This chain uses TRBV10-3 with TRBJ1-2, with unresolved D. V shed 6 bases and J shed 7 bases, with 15 bases lying between them. Germline V gene sequence: CDR1 ENHRY, CDR2 SYGVKD. This CDR3 is 13 amino acids long.

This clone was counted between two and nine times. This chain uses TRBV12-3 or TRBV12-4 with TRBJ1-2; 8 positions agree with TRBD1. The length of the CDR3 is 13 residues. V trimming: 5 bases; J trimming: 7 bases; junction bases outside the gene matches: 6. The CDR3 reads CASSDRGFGGYTF. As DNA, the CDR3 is TGTGCCAGCAGTGACAGGGGTTTCGGTGGCTACACCTTC.

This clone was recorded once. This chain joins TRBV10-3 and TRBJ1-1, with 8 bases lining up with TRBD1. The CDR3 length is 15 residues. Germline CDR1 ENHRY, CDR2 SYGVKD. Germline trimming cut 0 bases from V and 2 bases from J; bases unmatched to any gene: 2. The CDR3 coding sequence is TGTGCCATCAGTGAGTCGGGACAGGAAAACACTGAAGCTTTCTTT. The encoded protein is CAISESGQENTEAFF.

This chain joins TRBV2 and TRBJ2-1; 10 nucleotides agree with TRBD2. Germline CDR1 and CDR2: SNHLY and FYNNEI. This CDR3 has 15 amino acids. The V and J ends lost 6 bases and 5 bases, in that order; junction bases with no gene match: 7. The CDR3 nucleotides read TGTGCCAGCAGCCAACTAGCGGGAAAAAACAATGAGCAGTTCTTC. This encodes CASSQLAGKNNEQFF.

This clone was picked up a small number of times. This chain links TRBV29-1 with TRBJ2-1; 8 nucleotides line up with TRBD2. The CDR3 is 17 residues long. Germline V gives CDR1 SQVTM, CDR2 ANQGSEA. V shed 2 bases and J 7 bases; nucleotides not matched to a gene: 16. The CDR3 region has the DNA TGCAGCGTTGAATGGGGTTTGGGCGGGGGGCCCTCTAATGAGCAGTTCTTC. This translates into CSVEWGLGGGPSNEQFF.

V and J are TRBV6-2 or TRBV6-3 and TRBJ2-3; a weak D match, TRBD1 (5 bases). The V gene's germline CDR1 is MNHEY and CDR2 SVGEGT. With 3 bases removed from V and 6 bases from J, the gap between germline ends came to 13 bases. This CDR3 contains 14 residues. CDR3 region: CASSYGQGVDTQYF. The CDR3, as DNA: TGTGCCAGCAGTTATGGGCAGGGTGTCGATACGCAGTATTTT.

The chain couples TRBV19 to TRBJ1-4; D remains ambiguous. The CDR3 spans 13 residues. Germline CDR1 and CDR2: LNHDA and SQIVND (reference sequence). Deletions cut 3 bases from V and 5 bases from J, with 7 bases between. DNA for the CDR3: TGTGCCAGTAGTATCCGGAGGAATGAAAAACTGTTTTTT. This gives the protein CASSIRRNEKLFF.

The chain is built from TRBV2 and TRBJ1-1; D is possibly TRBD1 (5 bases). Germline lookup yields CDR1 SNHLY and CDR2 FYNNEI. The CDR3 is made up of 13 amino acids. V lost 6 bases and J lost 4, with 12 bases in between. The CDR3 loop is CASSAPGGTEAFF. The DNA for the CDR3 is TGTGCCAGCAGCGCCCCGGGGGGCACTGAAGCTTTCTTT.

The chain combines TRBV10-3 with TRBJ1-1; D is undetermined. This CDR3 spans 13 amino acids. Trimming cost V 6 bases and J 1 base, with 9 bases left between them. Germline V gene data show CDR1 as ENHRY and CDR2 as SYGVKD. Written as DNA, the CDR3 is TGTGCCATCAGCAGGACTGAGAACACTGAAGCTTTCTTT. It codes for CAISRTENTEAFF.

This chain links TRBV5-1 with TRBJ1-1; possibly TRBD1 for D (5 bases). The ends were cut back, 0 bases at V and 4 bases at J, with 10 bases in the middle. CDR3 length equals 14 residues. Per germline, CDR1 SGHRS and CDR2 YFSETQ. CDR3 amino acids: CASSLVGDSTEAFF. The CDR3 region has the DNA TGCGCCAGCAGCTTGGTAGGGGATAGCACTGAAGCTTTCTTT.

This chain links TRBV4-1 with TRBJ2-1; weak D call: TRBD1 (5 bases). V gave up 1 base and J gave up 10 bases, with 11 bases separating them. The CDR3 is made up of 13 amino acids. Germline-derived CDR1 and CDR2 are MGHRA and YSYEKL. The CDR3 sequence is CASSQVTGQEQFF. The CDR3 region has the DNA TGCGCCAGCAGCCAAGTTACAGGACAAGAGCAGTTCTTC.

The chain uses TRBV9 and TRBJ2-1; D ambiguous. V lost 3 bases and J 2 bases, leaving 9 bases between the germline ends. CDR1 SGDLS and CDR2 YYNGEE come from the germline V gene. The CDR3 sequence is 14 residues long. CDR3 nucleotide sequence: TGTGCCAGCAGCGACGCCCGGGCCTACAATGAGCAGTTCTTC. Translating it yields CASSDARAYNEQFF.

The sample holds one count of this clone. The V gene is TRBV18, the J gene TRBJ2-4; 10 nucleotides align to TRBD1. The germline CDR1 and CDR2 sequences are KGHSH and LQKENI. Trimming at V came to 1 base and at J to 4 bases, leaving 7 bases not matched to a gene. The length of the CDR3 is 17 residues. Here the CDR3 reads CASSPQTGTGEKNIQYF. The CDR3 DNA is TGTGCCAGCTCACCACAAACCGGGACAGGGGAAAAAAACATTCAGTACTTC.

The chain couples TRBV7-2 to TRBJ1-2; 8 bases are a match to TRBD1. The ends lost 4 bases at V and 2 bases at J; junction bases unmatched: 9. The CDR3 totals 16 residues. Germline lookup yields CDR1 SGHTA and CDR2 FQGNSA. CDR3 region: CASSSEKDRANYGYTF. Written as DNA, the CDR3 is TGTGCCAGCAGCTCGGAGAAGGACAGGGCGAACTATGGCTACACCTTC.

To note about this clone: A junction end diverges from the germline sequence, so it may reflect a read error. CDR3 amino acids: CASSPDSFEGVF. The CDR3 coding sequence is TGTGCCAGCAGCCCGGACAGTTTCGAAGGGGTCTTC. The rearrangement joins TRBV5-6 to TRBJ2-1; a possible D gene is TRBD1 (6 bases). Germline CDR1 is SGHDT and CDR2 is YYEEEE. The CDR3 is 12 amino acids.

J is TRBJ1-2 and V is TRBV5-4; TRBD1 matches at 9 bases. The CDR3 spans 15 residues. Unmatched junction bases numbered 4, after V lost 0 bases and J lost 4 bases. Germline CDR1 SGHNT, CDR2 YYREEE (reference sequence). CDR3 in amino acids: CASSLETGGLYGYTF. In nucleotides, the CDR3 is TGTGCCAGCAGCTTGGAGACAGGGGGTCTCTATGGCTACACCTTC. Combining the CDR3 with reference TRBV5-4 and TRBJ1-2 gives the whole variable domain ETGVTQSPTHLIKTRGQQVTLRCSSQSGHNTVSWYQQALGQGPQFIFQYYREEENGRGNFPPRFSGLQFPNYSSELNVNALELDDSALYLCASSLETGGLYGYTFGSGTRLTVV.

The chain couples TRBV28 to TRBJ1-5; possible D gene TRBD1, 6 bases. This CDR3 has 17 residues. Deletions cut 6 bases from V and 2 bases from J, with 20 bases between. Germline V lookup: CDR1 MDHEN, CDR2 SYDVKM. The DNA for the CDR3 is TGTGCCAGCAGACGAGATAACAGGGCGGGCGGCAATCAGCCCCAGCATTTT. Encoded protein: CASRRDNRAGGNQPQHF. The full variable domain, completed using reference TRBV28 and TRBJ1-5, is DVKVTQSSRYLVKRTGEKVFLECVQDMDHENMFWYRQDPGLGLRLIYFSYDVKMKEKGDIPEGYSVSREKKERFSLILESASTNQTSMYLCASRRDNRAGGNQPQHFGDGTRLSIL.

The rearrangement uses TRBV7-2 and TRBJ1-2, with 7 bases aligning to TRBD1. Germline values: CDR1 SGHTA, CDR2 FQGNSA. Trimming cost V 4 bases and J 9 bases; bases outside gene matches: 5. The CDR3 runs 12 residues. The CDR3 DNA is TGTGCCAGCAGCTATACACAGGGGAGCTACACCTTC. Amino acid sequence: CASSYTQGSYTF.

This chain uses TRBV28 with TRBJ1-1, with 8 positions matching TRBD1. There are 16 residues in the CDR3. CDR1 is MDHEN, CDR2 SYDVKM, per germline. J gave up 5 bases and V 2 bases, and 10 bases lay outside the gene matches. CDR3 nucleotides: TGTGCCAGCAGTTTACGGGGGCAGGGGGCCCGAACTGAAGCTTTCTTT. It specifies CASSLRGQGARTEAFF.

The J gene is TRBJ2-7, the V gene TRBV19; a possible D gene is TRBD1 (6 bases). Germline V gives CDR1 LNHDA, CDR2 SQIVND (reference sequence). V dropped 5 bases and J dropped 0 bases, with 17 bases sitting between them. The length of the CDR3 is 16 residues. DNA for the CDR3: TGTGCCAGTAGTGGGGGCGGACGGACCTCCTCCTACGAGCAGTACTTC. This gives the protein CASSGGGRTSSYEQYF.